This T cell receptor (beta chain) was recovered during a study of graft-versus-host responses after intestinal transplantation. Study-level information: All of the recipients had induction that used anti-thymocyte globulin, then tacrolimus and steroids for around three years.

Profiled with immunoSEQ multiplex PCR; TCRdb holds only in-frame clones, not every one. The sample carries tens of thousands of clones, roughly 90% recorded once. The sequence was collected from a human patient who received an intestinal transplant, so some T cells may come from the graft donor. The sequenced sample was PBMCs, obtained 98 days after intestinal transplantation.

Here the CDR3 DNA reads TGTGCCAGCAGTGAAGTCAAAGGGACAGGGGCCCTGAGTAACTATGGCTACACCTTC. The encoded protein is CASSEVKGTGALSNYGYTF. V and J are TRBV2 and TRBJ1-2; TRBD1 aligns across 10 bases. This CDR3 has 19 residues. Germline CDR1 reads SNHLY; CDR2 reads FYNNEI. V trimming: 1 base; J trimming: 1 base; junction bases outside the gene matches: 12.